Below are 28 T cell receptor beta chains sequenced from a single sample in a study of blood T cells in healthy people across ages. Primers used in a second PCR of about 6 to 11 cycles were a sample-barcoded 5' primer and a J-beta primer mix. TCRdb recomputed calls from the 5' RACE reads with MiXCR, one row per CDR3 protein. Here the sample spans about 800,000 distinct CDR3 sequences, roughly 25% being singletons. This same sample was also taken into another study, of T cells of mothers and their children.

Material: blood. These receptors were collected from a boy younger than 18 in good health.

The genes are TRBV7-2 and TRBJ1-5, with unresolved D. Germline V CDR1 and CDR2: SGHTA, FQGNSA. V lost 0 bases to trimming and J lost 2 bases, with 11 bases between them. The CDR3 is 16 amino acids. As DNA, the CDR3 is TGTGCCAGCAGCTTAGCGTCATCAGTTGGCAATCAGCCCCAGCATTTT. This translates into CASSLASSVGNQPQHF.

This clonotype appeared a few times. This sequence joins TRBV12-3 or TRBV12-4 and TRBJ2-5; 7 bases align to TRBD1. The DNA end is more similar to TRBJ2-1, so the J call may be wrong. The CDR3 sequence is 13 residues long. Here the CDR3 DNA reads TGTGCCAGCACCTTGACAGGGTCTACTGAGCAGTTCTTC. It is translated as CASTLTGSTEQFF.

This CDR3 reads CASSPFRAGIGYEQYF. CDR3 DNA: TGTGCCAGCAGCCCATTTAGGGCAGGGATAGGCTACGAGCAGTACTTC. The chain has TRBV7-2 and TRBJ2-7, with D possibly TRBD1 on 5 matching bases. The germline gives CDR1 SGHTA, CDR2 FQGNSA. V shed 5 bases and J shed 3 bases, with 20 bases lying between them. The CDR3 is 16 residues long.

V usage is TRBV5-5 and J usage is TRBJ2-3; TRBD2 aligns across 7 bases. This CDR3 has 16 amino acids. The germline CDR1 and CDR2 sequences are SGHKS and YYEKEE (reference sequence). The ends lost 1 base at V and 4 bases at J; junction bases unmatched: 9. CDR3 bases: TGTGCCAGCAGCTTGATCGCGGGAGTTTTGGCAGATACGCAGTATTTT. Encoded protein: CASSLIAGVLADTQYF.

The chain is built from TRBV28 and TRBJ2-7, with 10 bases fitting TRBD1. V gave up 0 bases and J gave up 2 bases; unmatched junction bases: 4. Germline V CDR1 and CDR2: MDHEN, SYDVKM. This CDR3 has 16 residues. DNA for the CDR3: TGTGCCAGCAGTTTATGGGGACAGGGGCGCGCCTACGAGCAGTACTTC. Translated, it gives CASSLWGQGRAYEQYF.

Only a few counts were recorded for this clonotype. The chain recombines TRBV29-1 with TRBJ2-1; D could derive from TRBD1 or TRBD2 (6 bases each). This CDR3 has 13 amino acids. V lost 4 bases to trimming and J lost 7 bases, with 14 bases between them. The germline V gene encodes CDR1 SQVTM and CDR2 ANQGSEA. The CDR3 DNA reads as TGCAGCGTTGTTGGGGGGCTGGTAAATGAGCAGTTCTTC. It is translated as CSVVGGLVNEQFF.

The chain recombines TRBV12-3 or TRBV12-4 with TRBJ2-1, with 8 nucleotides matching TRBD2. V shed 5 bases and J 6 bases; nucleotides not matched to a gene: 12. This CDR3 has 16 amino acids. CDR3 DNA sequence: TGTGCCAGCAGTCCCCCCGGGATAGCGGGGTCCAATGAGCAGTTCTTC. Protein sequence: CASSPPGIAGSNEQFF.

This clonotype was counted between two and nine times. The chain recombines TRBV6-2 or TRBV6-3 with TRBJ1-2; 12 bases line up with TRBD1. The germline V gene encodes CDR1 MNHEY and CDR2 SVGEGT. After removal of 2 bases from V and 3 bases from J, the junction contained 4 bases not matched to a gene. This CDR3 contains 16 residues. CDR3 nucleotide sequence: TGTGCCAGCAGTTACCTCGGGACAGGGGGCGACTATGGCTACACCTTC. It is translated as CASSYLGTGGDYGYTF.

J is TRBJ2-2 and V is TRBV20-1; 7 bases are shared with TRBD1. The germline CDR1 and CDR2 sequences are DFQATT and SNEGSKA (reference sequence). The ends lost 5 bases at V and 0 bases at J; junction bases unmatched: 3. This CDR3 contains 14 residues. CDR3 region: CSALQGANTGELFF. Written as DNA, the CDR3 is TGCAGTGCTCTGCAGGGGGCGAACACCGGGGAGCTGTTTTTT.

In its sample, this clonotype was seen a few times. The chain combines TRBV7-6 with TRBJ2-1; no clear D. Germline-derived CDR1 and CDR2 are SGHVS and FNYEAQ. V shed 5 bases and J shed 9 bases, with 14 bases lying between them. This CDR3 comprises 13 residues. The CDR3, as DNA: TGTGCCAGCAGCCCACCTCACTGGGGTGAGCAGTTCTTC. Its protein is CASSPPHWGEQFF. Variable domain in full (rest from reference TRBV7-6 and TRBJ2-1): GAGVSQSPRYKVTKRGQDVALRCDPISGHVSLYWYRQALGQGPEFLTYFNYEAQQDKSGLPNDRFSAERPEGSISTLTIQRTEQRDSAMYRCASSPPHWGEQFFGPGTRLTVL.

V and J are TRBV29-1 and TRBJ1-1; D is unclear. V gave up 3 bases and J gave up 1 base, with 3 bases separating them. CDR1 SQVTM and CDR2 ANQGSEA come from the germline V gene. The CDR3 loop spans 11 amino acids. The CDR3 DNA is TGCAGCGTTGACGGGAACACTGAAGCTTTCTTT. Residues: CSVDGNTEAFF.

This clonotype was counted between two and nine times. The genes are TRBV29-1 and TRBJ1-1; 7 nucleotides line up with TRBD1. Germline V gene data show CDR1 as SQVTM and CDR2 as ANQGSEA. This CDR3 contains 17 residues. V dropped 7 bases and J dropped 4; count of bases not matched to a gene: 21. The CDR3 loop reads CSAIQGSPDVRSTEAFF. The DNA for the CDR3 is TGCAGCGCCATACAGGGGAGCCCGGATGTAAGGAGCACTGAAGCTTTCTTT. The complete variable domain, with remaining parts taken from reference TRBV29-1 and TRBJ1-1, reads SAVISQKPSRDICQRGTSLTIQCQVDSQVTMMFWYRQQPGQSLTLIATANQGSEATYESGFVIDKFPISRPNLTFSTLTVSNMSPEDSSIYLCSAIQGSPDVRSTEAFFGQGTRLTVV.

The V and J genes are TRBV7-2 and TRBJ2-5; 7 bases fit TRBD2. Per the germline V gene, CDR1 is SGHTA and CDR2 is FQGNSA. CDR3 length: 15 amino acids. Trimming at V came to 4 bases and at J to 2 bases, leaving 7 bases not matched to a gene. This CDR3 reads CASSSGDYPQETQYF. For the CDR3, the DNA is TGTGCCAGCAGCTCCGGGGACTACCCGCAAGAGACCCAGTACTTC.

This clonotype was observed a handful of times. The genes are TRBV20-1 and TRBJ2-3; D might be TRBD2 (5 bases). The CDR3 sequence is 13 residues long. The germline V and J ends were trimmed by 4 bases and 3 bases, with 11 bases remaining between them. The V gene's germline CDR1 is DFQATT and CDR2 SNEGSKA (reference sequence). The CDR3 reads CSAKVSGTDTQYF. The CDR3 DNA is TGCAGTGCTAAGGTATCGGGGACAGATACGCAGTATTTT.

The chain couples TRBV28 to TRBJ2-1; 7 bases match TRBD1. There are 15 residues in the CDR3. Germline trimming cut 6 bases from V and 7 bases from J; bases unmatched to any gene: 12. Germline V CDR1 and CDR2: MDHEN, SYDVKM. The CDR3 sequence: CASSPTGDLLNEQFF. CDR3 nucleotides: TGTGCCAGCAGCCCTACAGGGGACCTTTTGAATGAGCAGTTCTTC.

This clonotype occurred a few times. V and J are TRBV10-3 and TRBJ2-5; 14 bases are a match to TRBD2. Per the germline V gene, CDR1 is ENHRY and CDR2 is SYGVKD. There are 14 residues in the CDR3. With 10 bases clipped from V and 5 bases from J, the junction kept 6 bases outside the gene matches. CDR3 region: CATAGLAGDETQYF. The CDR3 region has the DNA TGTGCCACCGCGGGACTAGCGGGAGATGAGACCCAGTACTTC.

The chain links TRBV28 to TRBJ2-1, with D possibly being TRBD1 or TRBD2 (5 bases each). Trimming cost V 3 bases and J 7 bases, with 13 bases left between them. Looked up from germline, CDR1 is MDHEN and CDR2 is SYDVKM. This CDR3 has 14 residues. The CDR3: CASSLVGARNEQFF. The CDR3, as DNA: TGTGCCAGCAGTTTGGTCGGGGCCCGTAATGAGCAGTTCTTC.

A few counts support this clonotype. The chain joins TRBV20-1 to TRBJ1-1; tentatively, D is TRBD1 (5 bases). Between the trimmed V and J ends, which lost 7 bases and 0 bases, there was a span of 12 bases. Germline lookup yields CDR1 DFQATT and CDR2 SNEGSKA (reference sequence). The CDR3 is 13 residues long. In nucleotides, the CDR3 is TGCAGTGGGAGGGGCGACCTGAACACTGAAGCTTTCTTT. It is translated as CSGRGDLNTEAFF.

This clonotype showed up just a few times. This sequence joins TRBV7-2 and TRBJ1-2; no clear D. CDR1 SGHTA and CDR2 FQGNSA come from the germline V gene. The CDR3 covers 13 residues. Trimming shortened V by 5 bases and J by 5 bases, and 12 bases separated the two germline ends. The CDR3 region is CASSQPGVYGYTF. In nucleotides, the CDR3 is TGTGCCAGCAGCCAACCAGGCGTTTATGGCTACACCTTC.

A few counts support this clonotype. V is TRBV7-6 and J is TRBJ2-1; 14 bases match TRBD2. The V gene's germline CDR1 is SGHVS and CDR2 FNYEAQ. J gave up 4 bases and V 4 bases, and 3 bases lay outside the gene matches. This CDR3 is built from 16 residues. The CDR3 DNA follows: TGTGCCAGCAGCTCGAGGACTAGCGGGGGGTACAATGAGCAGTTCTTC. Translating it yields CASSSRTSGGYNEQFF.

J is TRBJ2-3 and V is TRBV27, with D perhaps TRBD2 (6 bases). Trimming pared 8 bases from V and 2 bases from J, leaving 14 bases between. This CDR3 contains 14 residues. Germline V gives CDR1 MNHEY, CDR2 SMNVEV (reference sequence). CDR3 protein: CASSSVGDTDTQYF. Written as DNA, the CDR3 is TGTGCCAGCTCTAGCGTAGGGGACACAGATACGCAGTATTTT.

This clonotype was seen a single time. The chain links TRBV7-9 to TRBJ2-5; TRBD1 matches 9 bases. Germline lookup yields CDR1 SEHNR and CDR2 FQNEAQ (reference sequence). This CDR3 has 15 residues. The V segment lost 5 bases and the J segment 4 bases; nucleotides outside the gene matches: 8. The CDR3 bases are TGTGCCAGCAGCCAGCCCCAGACAGGGGGAGAGACCCAGTACTTC. Translation gives CASSQPQTGGETQYF.

This clonotype was seen a handful of times. The V and J genes are TRBV28 and TRBJ2-1; TRBD2 matches at 7 bases. The trim removed 4 bases at V and 11 bases at J, leaving 8 bases unmatched. The CDR3 spans 13 residues. CDR1 is MDHEN, CDR2 SYDVKM, per germline. The CDR3, as DNA: TGTGCCAGCAGTTCACGAGGACTAGAGCAGCAGTTCTTC. This encodes CASSSRGLEQQFF.

This clonotype occurred a few times. The V gene is TRBV6-2 or TRBV6-3, the J gene TRBJ2-5; 13 positions match TRBD2. CDR1 is MNHEY and CDR2 is SVGEGT in the germline V gene. Losses at the gene ends were 4 bases for V and 2 bases for J; bases not matched to a gene: 7. CDR3 length equals 17 residues. CDR3 protein: CASSLQTGLAGQETQYF. The CDR3 nucleotides read TGTGCCAGCAGTTTACAAACGGGACTAGCGGGGCAAGAGACCCAGTACTTC.

This clonotype occurred a few times. The chain is built from TRBV4-3 and TRBJ2-2; D ambiguous. The V and J ends lost 1 base and 5 bases respectively, with 8 bases between them. In germline, CDR1 is LGHNA, CDR2 YSLEER. The CDR3 extends over 14 amino acids. The CDR3 nucleotides read TGCGCCAGCAGCCAAGTTTTGGTAACCGGGGAGCTGTTTTTT. It codes for CASSQVLVTGELFF.

This clonotype was seen a few times. The chain employs TRBV27 and TRBJ2-5; unclear D gene. The DNA end is a closer match to TRBJ2-7, so the J assignment may be wrong. Germline CDR1 reads MNHEY; CDR2 reads SMNVEV (reference sequence). The CDR3 is 14 amino acids. CDR3 in DNA: TGTGCCAGCAGTCCGTATACCAAATCCTACGAGCAGTACTTC. Protein product: CASSPYTKSYEQYF.

The chain uses TRBV25-1 and TRBJ2-7, with 7 positions matching TRBD1. Germline CDR1 and CDR2: MGHDK and SYGVNS. The CDR3 is made up of 16 amino acids. V was clipped by 3 bases and J by 1 base; unmatched bases: 9. CDR3 region: CASSESAGTASYEQYF. CDR3 DNA sequence: TGTGCCAGCAGTGAGTCCGCCGGGACAGCATCCTACGAGCAGTACTTC.

The chain combines TRBV28 with TRBJ2-4, with a possible D match to TRBD1 (7 bases). From germline, CDR1 is MDHEN and CDR2 SYDVKM. Deletions cut 6 bases from V and 2 bases from J, with 14 bases between. The CDR3 length is 15 residues. CDR3 region: CASRPQGGSKNIQYF. The CDR3 DNA reads TGTGCCAGCAGACCTCAGGGGGGATCCAAAAACATTCAGTACTTC.